This is a list of T cell receptor beta chains from one sample in a study of T cell responses to AZD1222 COVID-19 vaccine. Libraries were prepared by immunoSEQ multiplex PCR; TCRdb keeps only in-frame clonotypes and omits some of them. The table lists 95,000 to 100,000 clones, over 75% of them singletons, with approximately 15% in the top ten. The sample in question was peripheral blood, obtained on day 0 of AZD1222 vaccination. The receptors shown here come from an adult in good health. Each CDR3 is given with its conserved first and last residue. Fields, in order: J gene, V gene, D gene, CDR3 DNA, CDR3 protein. D genes are given only for firm matches.

TRBJ1-5 | TRBV2 | NA | TGTGCCAGCAGTGACGTATCACGGGGCAATCAGCCCCAGCATTTT | CASSDVSRGNQPQHF
TRBJ1-2 | TRBV5-6 | NA | TGTGCCAGCAGCCCATCTACTCTGTATGGCTACACCTTC | CASSPSTLYGYTF
TRBJ1-1 | TRBV23-1 | NA | TGCGCCAGCAGTCAATCTTCCGCCCTAAACGGTCCGAACACTGAAGCTTTCTTT | CASSQSSALNGPNTEAFF
TRBJ2-2 | TRBV3-1/TRBV3-2 | NA | TGTGCCAGCAGCCAAGAAATGGGTACCGGGGAGCTGTTTTTT | CASSQEMGTGELFF
TRBJ2-7 | TRBV15 | NA | TGTGCCACCAGCCCCGGACATCTCTCCTACGAGCAGTACTTC | CATSPGHLSYEQYF
TRBJ1-6 | TRBV23-1 | NA | TGCGCCAGCGGGACATTGGGCGGAGGGTCACCCCTCCACTTT | CASGTLGGGSPLHF
TRBJ2-2 | TRBV9 | TRBD1 | TGTGCCAGCAGCGTAGACAGGGGGCATGCTGGGGAGCTGTTTTTT | CASSVDRGHAGELFF
TRBJ2-7 | TRBV6-1 | NA | TGTGCCAGCAGTGACCAGGGGCCCGAGCAGTACTTC | CASSDQGPEQYF
TRBJ2-7 | TRBV10-3 | NA | TGTGCCATCAGTGAATACAGCGACGAGCAGTACTTC | CAISEYSDEQYF
TRBJ1-1 | TRBV7-2 | NA | TGTGCCAGCAGGTCGACGGGGCAGAGGGTCCTGAACACTGAAGCTTTCTTT | CASRSTGQRVLNTEAFF
TRBJ2-1 | TRBV10-2 | NA | TGCGCCAGCAGCACCCATGCGGCAGGGAGAAATGAGCAGTTCTTC | CASSTHAAGRNEQFF
TRBJ1-2 | TRBV21-1 | NA | TGTGCCAGCAGCAAACGAAAGGGCAGGGGGCCTTATGGCTACACCTTC | CASSKRKGRGPYGYTF
TRBJ1-5 | TRBV28 | TRBD1 | TGTGCCAGCAGTTTTCCGGGACAGGGGGCGCAGCCCCAGCATTTT | CASSFPGQGAQPQHF
TRBJ1-2 | TRBV28 | NA | TGTGCCAGCAGCGTGGGGGGGAGCTATGGCTACACCTTC | CASSVGGSYGYTF
TRBJ2-1 | TRBV28 | NA | TGTGCCAGCAGTTGGCCAACTGTCTACAATGAGCAGTTCTTC | CASSWPTVYNEQFF
TRBJ2-5 | TRBV7-8 | NA | TGTGCCAGCAGCCGCCGAACATGGATTCGGGAAGAGACCCAGTACTTC | CASSRRTWIREETQYF